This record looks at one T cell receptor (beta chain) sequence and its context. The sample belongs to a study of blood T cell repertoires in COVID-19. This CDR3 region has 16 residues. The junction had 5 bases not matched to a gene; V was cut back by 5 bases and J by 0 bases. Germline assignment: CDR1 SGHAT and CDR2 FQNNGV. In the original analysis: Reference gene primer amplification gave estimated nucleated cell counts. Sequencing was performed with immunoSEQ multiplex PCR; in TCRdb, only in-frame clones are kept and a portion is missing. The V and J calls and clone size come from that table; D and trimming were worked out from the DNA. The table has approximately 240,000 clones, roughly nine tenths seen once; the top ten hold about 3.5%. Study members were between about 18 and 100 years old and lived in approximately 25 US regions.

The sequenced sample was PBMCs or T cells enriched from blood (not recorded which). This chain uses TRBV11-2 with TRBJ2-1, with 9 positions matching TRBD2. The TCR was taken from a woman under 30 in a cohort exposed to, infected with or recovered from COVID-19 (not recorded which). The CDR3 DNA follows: TGTGCCAGCAGCCCCCGACTAGCGGACTCCTACAATGAGCAGTTCTTC. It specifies CASSPRLADSYNEQFF.